This T cell receptor beta chain was profiled in a study of T cells in Graves' hyperthyroidism and ophthalmopathy. With 2 bases removed from V and 4 bases from J, the gap between germline ends came to 14 bases. Germline V lookup: CDR1 MGHRA, CDR2 YSYEKL. This CDR3 is built from 15 residues. Study conclusions and caveats: The model anticipated ophthalmopathy a median approximately 6.7 months pre-onset. Also found in blood were most expanded thyroid clonotypes above 0.001.

This clonotype was counted ten times or more. Its target is unknown. Diagnoses used clinical symptoms, serum thyroxine and TRAb, thyroid ultrasound and orbital computed tomography. It was RNA transcripts that yielded the amplified TCR beta CDR3 regions. The HTBI primer set was used in a first-round RT-PCR of the TCR CDR3. TCRdb used MiXCR to reprocess the multiplex PCR reads, holding one entry per CDR3 protein. The sample has 400,000 or so distinct CDR3 sequences, around an eighth seen once; the top ten hold around 28%. The clonotype was recovered from a man aged 50-60 years with Graves' ophthalmopathy. This chain links TRBV4-1 with TRBJ1-2; TRBD1 is a possible D gene (6 bases). Material: blood. CDR3 in amino acids: CASSQLPTGLYGYTF. The CDR3 DNA reads TGCGCCAGCAGCCAACTCCCCACAGGGCTCTATGGCTACACCTTC.